This TCR beta chain came from a study of cytomegalovirus exposure and HLA in healthy donors. Comment on this clone: Its antigen is still unknown.

Study-wide results and limits: Donors were assumed by presence/absence analyses to have roughly uniform sequencing depth.

The CDR3 extends over 17 amino acids. The J segment lost 5 bases and the V segment lost 3 bases, leaving 16 bases of the junction unmatched. The V gene's germline CDR1 is MNHEY and CDR2 SMNVEV (reference sequence). The PCR had 60 Vbeta and 13 Jbeta primers. Produced via immunoSEQ multiplex PCR; TCRdb's table is partial and in-frame only. The sample has around 170,000 clones; approximately 84% are singletons. The sequence came from a boy younger than 10 in good health and CMV-seronegative. The V call is TRBV27, the J call TRBJ2-7, with 7 bases matching TRBD2. Input material: PBMCs. The CDR3 sequence: CASSFLATLAVNHEQYF. The CDR3 DNA sequence: TGTGCCAGCAGTTTTTTGGCCACTCTAGCGGTTAATCACGAGCAGTACTTC.